A single sample gave rise to the 12 T cell receptor beta chains below, sequenced in a study of regulatory T cells in long-lasting Graves disease. Described time point: persistent/refractory GD, antithyroid drugs over 5 years with positive TRAb. The TCR library was prepared using RNA isolated from PBMCs. TCR beta libraries were built with iRepertoire HTBI primers and Arm-PCR of CDR3 regions. Using its own MiXCR run on the multiplex PCR reads, TCRdb lists one record per CDR3 protein. The table has approximately 690,000 distinct CDR3 sequences, around 32% seen once. Sequenced here: peripheral blood mononuclear cells (PBMCs), sampled when the disease was refractory, from a patient treated with antithyroid drugs. All receptors come from a female donor with Graves disease.

This clonotype was observed at least ten times. The chain joins TRBV10-3 to TRBJ1-1; D is unresolved. V was cut by 10 bases and J by 3 bases, with 15 bases left in between. This CDR3 is 13 amino acids long. From germline, CDR1 is ENHRY and CDR2 SYGVKD. The CDR3 region is CATKGREDTEAFF. Here the CDR3 DNA reads TGTGCCACCAAAGGGAGAGAGGACACTGAAGCTTTCTTT.

Note on this clonotype: The junction differs from germline at one of its ends, possibly a read error. The chain uses TRBV5-1 and TRBJ1-2; D might be TRBD1 (5 bases). The CDR3 runs 13 residues. Germline lookup yields CDR1 SGHRS and CDR2 YFSETQ. The CDR3 sequence: CASRQDPKAGCTF. CDR3 nucleotide sequence: TGCGCCAGCAGACAGGACCCAAAAGCTGGCTGCACCTTC.

In DNA, the CDR3 is TGTGCCAGCAGCCTGGAGGGCCTGGATGAGCAGTTCTTC. Its protein is CASSLEGLDEQFF. This chain uses TRBV9 with TRBJ2-1, with D possibly being TRBD2 (6 bases). Trimming shortened V by 4 bases and J by 8 bases, and 13 bases separated the two germline ends. The germline V gene has CDR1 SGDLS and CDR2 YYNGEE. This CDR3 contains 13 residues.

Many counts were recorded for this clonotype. The chain recombines TRBV2 with TRBJ1-5, with D possibly TRBD1 on 5 matching bases. With 7 bases removed from V and 2 bases from J, the gap between germline ends came to 18 bases. The CDR3 spans 16 residues. Per the germline V gene, CDR1 is SNHLY and CDR2 is FYNNEI. For the CDR3, the DNA is TGTGCCAGCACCCATGGGGGAAAGGTGGGCAATCAGCCCCAGCATTTT. Protein product: CASTHGGKVGNQPQHF.

The rearrangement joins TRBV2 to TRBJ2-5, with D possibly called TRBD1 or TRBD2 (5 bases each). CDR3 length: 16 amino acids. Trimming removed 6 bases at V and 2 bases at J, with 19 bases between. The germline V gene has CDR1 SNHLY and CDR2 FYNNEI. This CDR3 reads CASRPGTGKDQETQYF. DNA of the CDR3: TGTGCCAGCAGGCCCGGGACGGGCAAAGATCAAGAGACCCAGTACTTC.

On this clonotype: The germline gene is not matched at one end of the junction; a read error may be the cause. V and J are TRBV7-9 and TRBJ1-3; D remains unclear. CDR3 length: 14 residues. Per germline, CDR1 SEHNR and CDR2 FQNEAQ (reference sequence). The CDR3: CASSLLQTGNTIYF. In nucleotides, the CDR3 is TGTGCCAGCAGCTTGTTGCAGACTGGGAACACCATATATTTT.

The V gene is TRBV6-5, the J gene TRBJ1-5; D ambiguous. The CDR3 sequence is 12 residues long. Germline CDR1 MNHEY, CDR2 SVGAGI. V was shortened by 9 bases and J by 6 bases, with 12 bases between the two germline ends. CDR3 sequence (DNA): TGTGCCAGTAGGTTCTCGGGTCAGCCCCAGCATTTT. The encoded protein is CASRFSGQPQHF.

The CDR3 sequence is CASSTTGGLQETQYF. The CDR3 DNA reads TGTGCCAGCAGCACGACAGGGGGGCTCCAAGAGACCCAGTACTTC. The chain couples TRBV6-1 to TRBJ2-5; 9 bases line up with TRBD1. CDR1 MNHNS and CDR2 SASEGT come from the germline V gene. The CDR3 totals 15 residues. V lost 6 bases, J lost 1 base, and 6 bases stayed unmatched.

The chain uses TRBV13 and TRBJ1-1; D unclear. Germline CDR1 and CDR2: PRHDT and FYEKMQ (reference sequence). The CDR3 runs to 16 residues. Trimming shortened V by 1 base and J by 1 base, and 13 bases separated the two germline ends. The CDR3 DNA reads as TGTGCCAGCAGCTTAGACCAGGTGGGTTCGAACACTGAAGCTTTCTTT. This gives the protein CASSLDQVGSNTEAFF.

The chain uses TRBV12-3 or TRBV12-4 and TRBJ2-7; possibly TRBD1 for D (5 bases). The CDR3 loop spans 14 amino acids. The V end was cut by 5 bases, the J end by 6 bases, with 17 bases between. CDR3 region: CASSDGQLRFEQYF. In DNA form, the CDR3 reads TGTGCCAGCAGTGATGGACAACTCCGCTTCGAGCAGTACTTC.

The rearrangement joins TRBV5-1 to TRBJ2-2; tentative D call: TRBD1 (6 bases). The CDR3 has 16 amino acids. Germline-derived CDR1 and CDR2 are SGHRS and YFSETQ. Trimming took 4 bases from V and 2 from J, leaving 15 bases between them. CDR3 residues: CASSPSRQANTGELFF. The CDR3 nucleotides are TGCGCCAGCAGCCCCTCTCGACAGGCTAACACCGGGGAGCTGTTTTTT. Combining the CDR3 with reference TRBV5-1 and TRBJ2-2 gives the whole variable domain KAGVTQTPRYLIKTRGQQVTLSCSPISGHRSVSWYQQTPGQGLQFLFEYFSETQRNKGNFPGRFSGRQFSNSRSEMNVSTLELGDSALYLCASSPSRQANTGELFFGEGSRLTVL.

In its sample, this clonotype was seen many times. This chain connects TRBV28 to TRBJ1-1; D is uncertain. Looked up from germline, CDR1 is MDHEN and CDR2 is SYDVKM. This CDR3 contains 11 residues. Deletions cut 8 bases from V and 5 bases from J, with 9 bases between. CDR3 sequence: CASYGRTEAFF. CDR3 sequence (DNA): TGTGCCAGCTACGGACGGACTGAAGCTTTCTTT.